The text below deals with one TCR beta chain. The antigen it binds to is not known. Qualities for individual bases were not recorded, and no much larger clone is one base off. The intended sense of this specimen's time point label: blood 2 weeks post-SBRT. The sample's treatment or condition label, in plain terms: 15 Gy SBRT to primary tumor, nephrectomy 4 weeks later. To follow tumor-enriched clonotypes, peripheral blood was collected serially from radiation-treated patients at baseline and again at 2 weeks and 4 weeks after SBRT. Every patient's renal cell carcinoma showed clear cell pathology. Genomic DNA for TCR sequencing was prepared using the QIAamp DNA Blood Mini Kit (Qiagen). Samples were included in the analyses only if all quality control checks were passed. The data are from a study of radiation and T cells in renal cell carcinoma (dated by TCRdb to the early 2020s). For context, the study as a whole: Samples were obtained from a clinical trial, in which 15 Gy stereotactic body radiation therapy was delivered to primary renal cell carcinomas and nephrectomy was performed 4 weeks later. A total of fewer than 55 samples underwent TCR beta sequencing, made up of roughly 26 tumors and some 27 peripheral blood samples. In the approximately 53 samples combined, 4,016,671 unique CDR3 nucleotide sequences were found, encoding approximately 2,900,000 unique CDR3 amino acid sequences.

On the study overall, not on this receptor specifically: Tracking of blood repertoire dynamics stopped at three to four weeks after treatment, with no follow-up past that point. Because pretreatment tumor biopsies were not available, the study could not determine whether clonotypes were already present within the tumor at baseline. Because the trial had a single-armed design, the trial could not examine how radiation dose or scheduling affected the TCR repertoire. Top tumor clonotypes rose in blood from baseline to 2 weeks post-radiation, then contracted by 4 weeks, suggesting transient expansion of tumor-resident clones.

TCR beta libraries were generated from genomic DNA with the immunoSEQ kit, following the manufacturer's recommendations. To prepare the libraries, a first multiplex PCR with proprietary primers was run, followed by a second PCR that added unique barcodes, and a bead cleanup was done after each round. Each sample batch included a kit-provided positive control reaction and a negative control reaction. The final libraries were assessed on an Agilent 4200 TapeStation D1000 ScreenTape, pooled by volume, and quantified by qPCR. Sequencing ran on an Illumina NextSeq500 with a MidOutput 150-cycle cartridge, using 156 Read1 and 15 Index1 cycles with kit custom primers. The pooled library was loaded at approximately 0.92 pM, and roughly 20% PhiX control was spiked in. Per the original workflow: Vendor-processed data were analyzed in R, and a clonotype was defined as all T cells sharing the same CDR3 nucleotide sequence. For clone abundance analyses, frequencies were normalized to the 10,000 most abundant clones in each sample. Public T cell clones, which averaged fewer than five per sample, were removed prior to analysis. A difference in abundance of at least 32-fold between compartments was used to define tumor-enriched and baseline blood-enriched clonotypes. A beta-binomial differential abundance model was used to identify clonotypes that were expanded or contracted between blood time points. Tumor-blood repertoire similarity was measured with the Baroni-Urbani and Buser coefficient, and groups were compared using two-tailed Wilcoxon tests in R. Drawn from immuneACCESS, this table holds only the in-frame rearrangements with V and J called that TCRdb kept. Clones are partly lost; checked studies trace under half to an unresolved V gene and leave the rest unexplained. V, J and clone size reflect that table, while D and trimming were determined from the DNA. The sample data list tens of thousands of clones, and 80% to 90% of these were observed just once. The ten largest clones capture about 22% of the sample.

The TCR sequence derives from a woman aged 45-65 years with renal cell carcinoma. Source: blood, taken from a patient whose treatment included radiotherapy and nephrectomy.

The DNA sequence reads TGTGCCAGCAGCCCCCTTTTAGAGACCCAGTACTTC. It translates as CASSPLLETQYF. Recombination connected TRBV7-2 to TRBJ2-5; too little of a D gene remains to name it. CDR1 SGHTA and CDR2 FQGNSA were looked up in the germline V gene. The V end loses 5 bases and the J end loses 4 bases, and a stretch of 8 bases separates them. The CDR3 sequence holds 12 residues, the cysteine and phenylalanine included. Solely the CDR3 DNA is kept, with 36 bases framed from the first base. Reference TRBV7-2 and TRBJ2-5 genes cover what lies past the CDR3, so the full variable domain is GAGVSQSPSNKVTEKGKDVELRCDPISGHTALYWYRQSLGQGLEFLIYFQGNSAPDKSGLPSDRFSAERTGGSVSTLTIQRTQQEDSAVYLCASSPLLETQYFGPGTRLLVL.